One sample yielded the 17 T cell receptor beta chains listed below, sequenced in a study of blood T cell repertoires in COVID-19. This table comes from immunoSEQ multiplex PCR, and its TCRdb copy is limited to in-frame clones, with some not included. The data contain hundreds of thousands of clones, 85% to 90% of them singletons. Sequenced sample: peripheral blood. The receptors derive from a man at least 80 years old with acute or convalescent COVID-19.

This clone was counted a single time. The chain has TRBV24-1 and TRBJ2-2, with 9 bases identical to TRBD1. Germline V lookup: CDR1 KGHDR, CDR2 SFDVKD. After removal of 4 bases from V and 3 bases from J, the junction contained 8 bases not matched to a gene. The CDR3 sequence is 17 residues long. The CDR3 spells CATSDNTGQGYTGELFF. For the CDR3, the DNA is TGTGCCACCAGTGACAATACGGGACAGGGATACACCGGGGAGCTGTTTTTT.

The genes are TRBV7-9 and TRBJ2-3; 10 nucleotides align to TRBD2. The germline CDR1 and CDR2 sequences are SEHNR and FQNEAQ (reference sequence). The CDR3 runs to 15 residues. The V gene end was trimmed by 7 bases and the J gene end by 5 bases; junction bases not matched to a gene: 9. The CDR3: CASNPSGSYIDTQYF. The CDR3 DNA sequence: TGTGCCAGCAACCCTAGCGGGAGCTATATAGATACGCAGTATTTT.

This clone has just one count. The chain uses TRBV5-1 and TRBJ1-1; D gene ambiguous. Germline CDR1 is SGHRS and CDR2 is YFSETQ. The V and J ends lost 4 bases and 1 base respectively, with 11 bases between them. This CDR3 has 14 amino acids. CDR3 protein: CASSAGVGNTEAFF. CDR3 nucleotide sequence: TGCGCCAGCAGCGCCGGAGTGGGGAACACTGAAGCTTTCTTT.

This chain links TRBV7-9 with TRBJ1-6; no clear D gene. This CDR3 comprises 14 residues. Germline-derived CDR1 and CDR2 are SEHNR and FQNEAQ (reference sequence). Trimming shortened V by 6 bases and J by 6 bases, and 12 bases separated the two germline ends. The CDR3 nucleotides are TGTGCCAGCAGGGATCGGTCGGGTAATTCACCCCTCCACTTT. It yields the protein CASRDRSGNSPLHF.

The chain joins TRBV14 to TRBJ1-2; D is undetermined. Germline CDR1 and CDR2: SGHDN and FVKESK. Trimming pared 1 base from V and 4 bases from J, leaving 10 bases between. The CDR3 sequence is 14 residues long. In DNA form, the CDR3 reads TGTGCCAGCAGCCAAGTCGGGTTCTTCTATGGCTACACCTTC. This codes for CASSQVGFFYGYTF.

The CDR3 coding sequence is TGTGCCAGCAGTGAGGGCAGGGGCCAGACCCAGTACTTC. Protein: CASSEGRGQTQYF. The V call is TRBV6-4, the J call TRBJ2-5, with D tentatively TRBD1 (6 bases). The CDR3 is made up of 13 amino acids. Between the trimmed V and J ends, which lost 3 bases and 6 bases, there was a span of 11 bases. Germline V gene sequence: CDR1 MRHNA, CDR2 SNTAGT.

The chain employs TRBV30 and TRBJ1-5, with D unclear. Germline CDR1 is GTSNPN and CDR2 is SVGIG (reference sequence). The CDR3 consists of 13 residues. Trimming left V 1 base short and J 6 bases short, with 10 bases between. CDR3 in amino acids: CAWSGYEGQPQHF. The DNA of the CDR3 is TGTGCCTGGAGTGGATACGAGGGTCAGCCCCAGCATTTT.

The chain combines TRBV18 with TRBJ2-3; 8 bases map to TRBD1. The V gene's germline CDR1 is KGHSH and CDR2 LQKENI. The CDR3 has 17 residues. V lost 3 bases and J lost 5; bases outside the gene matches: 13. The CDR3 region is CASSPNVRDRQIDTQYF. For the CDR3, the DNA is TGTGCCAGCTCACCCAACGTCCGGGACAGGCAGATAGATACGCAGTATTTT.

The genes are TRBV7-2 and TRBJ2-5; no clear D gene. The CDR3 loop spans 14 amino acids. Trimming removed 1 base at V and 1 base at J, with 7 bases between. CDR1 and CDR2 (germline): SGHTA, FQGNSA. This chain's CDR3 is CASSLGARQETQYF. CDR3 DNA sequence: TGTGCCAGCAGCTTAGGGGCTCGCCAAGAGACCCAGTACTTC.

This clone appeared a few times. The chain carries TRBV28 and TRBJ2-7; possibly TRBD1 for D (6 bases). Germline V gene data show CDR1 as MDHEN and CDR2 as SYDVKM. V was shortened by 3 bases and J by 4 bases, with 10 bases between the two germline ends. CDR3 size: 13 residues. The CDR3: CASSLSQGYEQYV. In DNA, the CDR3 is TGTGCCAGCAGTTTGTCACAGGGTTACGAGCAGTACGTC.

The chain joins TRBV19 to TRBJ2-5, with D perhaps TRBD2 (6 bases). With 5 bases removed from V and 5 bases from J, the gap between germline ends came to 12 bases. Germline lookup yields CDR1 LNHDA and CDR2 SQIVND (reference sequence). The CDR3 extends over 13 amino acids. In DNA form, the CDR3 reads TGTGCCAGTAGTCTCGGGACTGCGGAGACCCAGTACTTC. This sequence encodes CASSLGTAETQYF.

This chain joins TRBV6-1 and TRBJ2-3; weak D call: TRBD2 (7 bases). The germline CDR1 and CDR2 sequences are MNHNS and SASEGT. This CDR3 has 14 amino acids. Trimming removed 2 bases at V and 6 bases at J, with 12 bases between. The CDR3 spells CASSELGGVDTQYF. The CDR3, as DNA: TGTGCCAGCAGTGAATTAGGGGGGGTCGATACGCAGTATTTT.

The V and J genes are TRBV7-9 and TRBJ2-7; 8 bases fit TRBD1. The CDR3 contains 14 residues. V was pared by 1 base and J by 3 bases, with 2 bases of the junction left unmatched. Germline values: CDR1 SEHNR, CDR2 FQNEAQ (reference sequence). The CDR3 DNA follows: TGTGCCAGCAGCTTAGGGACAGGGCTCTACGAGCAGTACTTC. Translation gives CASSLGTGLYEQYF. The full variable domain, its missing parts supplied by reference TRBV7-9 and TRBJ2-7, is DTGVSQNPRHKITKRGQNVTFRCDPISEHNRLYWYRQTLGQGPEFLTYFQNEAQLEKSRLLSDRFSAERPKGSFSTLEIQRTEQGDSAMYLCASSLGTGLYEQYFGPGTRLTVT.

This clone was observed once. The chain recombines TRBV12-3 or TRBV12-4 with TRBJ1-1; D unclear. The V end was cut by 7 bases, the J end by 1 base, with 7 bases between. CDR3 length: 12 residues. The CDR3 is CASTEGNTEAFF. In DNA, the CDR3 is TGTGCCAGCACGGAGGGGAACACTGAAGCTTTCTTT.

J is TRBJ2-2 and V is TRBV7-6; possibly TRBD2 for D (6 bases). From germline, CDR1 is SGHVS and CDR2 FNYEAQ. The germline V and J ends were trimmed by 5 bases and 8 bases, with 24 bases remaining between them. CDR3 length equals 17 residues. CDR3 loop: CASSARRGLDFRGELFF. CDR3 coding DNA: TGTGCCAGCAGCGCACGCCGGGGACTCGACTTTCGTGGGGAGCTGTTTTTT.

The chain uses TRBV24-1 and TRBJ2-5; the match to TRBD1 covers 7 bases. V was clipped by 4 bases and J by 2 bases; unmatched bases: 3. Per germline, CDR1 KGHDR and CDR2 SFDVKD. The CDR3 contains 14 residues. The DNA for the CDR3 is TGTGCCACCAGTGACCCGACAGGGCAAGAGACCCAGTACTTC. Its translation is CATSDPTGQETQYF.

This clone was detected only once. The chain carries TRBV2 and TRBJ2-5; TRBD2 aligns across 8 bases. V lost 4 bases and J lost 3; bases outside the gene matches: 7. The germline CDR1 and CDR2 sequences are SNHLY and FYNNEI. This CDR3 is 15 amino acids long. CDR3 residues: CASSGRGAREETQYF. As DNA, the CDR3 is TGTGCCAGCAGTGGGCGGGGGGCGAGGGAAGAGACCCAGTACTTC.